This paragraph covers one TCR beta chain sequence. Its antigen is not identified. TCRdb re-called the 5' RACE reads with MiXCR, one entry per CDR3 protein. The data hold 30,000 to 45,000 distinct CDR3 sequences, with roughly 12% observed a single time. This sample stems from a study of CD8 T cells in ankylosing spondylitis. Findings of the study overall: In the blood and synovial fluid of reactive arthritis, some motif variants had been previously reported.

This CDR3 region has 13 residues. V was clipped by 3 bases and J by 3 bases, with 10 bases between them. Germline loops: CDR1 SGHDT, CDR2 YYEEEE. This chain links TRBV5-6 with TRBJ2-7; tentative D call: TRBD1 (6 bases). The source is a male donor with ankylosing spondylitis. Sequencing was carried out using synovial fluid, either unsorted or a sorted T cell fraction (not recorded which). CDR3 in amino acids: CASSWTESYEQYF. CDR3 bases: TGTGCCAGCAGCTGGACAGAAAGCTACGAGCAGTACTTC.